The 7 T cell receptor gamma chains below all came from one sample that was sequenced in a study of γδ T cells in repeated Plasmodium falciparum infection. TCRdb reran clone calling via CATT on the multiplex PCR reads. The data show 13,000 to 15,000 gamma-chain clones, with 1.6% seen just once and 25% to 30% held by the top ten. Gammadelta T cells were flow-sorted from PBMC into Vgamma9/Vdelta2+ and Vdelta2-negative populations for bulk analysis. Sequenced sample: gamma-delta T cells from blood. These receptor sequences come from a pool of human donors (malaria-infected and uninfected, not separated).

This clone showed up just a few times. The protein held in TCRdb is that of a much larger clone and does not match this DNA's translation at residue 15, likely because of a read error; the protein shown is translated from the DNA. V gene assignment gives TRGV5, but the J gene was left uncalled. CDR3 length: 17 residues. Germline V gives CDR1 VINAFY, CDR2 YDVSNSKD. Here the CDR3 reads CATWDRSGGLGKKIRVF. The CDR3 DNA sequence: TGTGCCACCTGGGACAGGTCGGGGGGGTTGGGCAAAAAAATCAGGGTATTT.

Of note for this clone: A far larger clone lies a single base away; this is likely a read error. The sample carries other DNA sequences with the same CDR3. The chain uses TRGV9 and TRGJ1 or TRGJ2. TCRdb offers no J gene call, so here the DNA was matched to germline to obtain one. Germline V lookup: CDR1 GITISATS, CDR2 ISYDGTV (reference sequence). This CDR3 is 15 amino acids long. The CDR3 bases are TGTGCCTTATGGGAGGTGCCTGTCCGATATTATAAGAAACTCTTT. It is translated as CALWEVPVRYYKKLF.

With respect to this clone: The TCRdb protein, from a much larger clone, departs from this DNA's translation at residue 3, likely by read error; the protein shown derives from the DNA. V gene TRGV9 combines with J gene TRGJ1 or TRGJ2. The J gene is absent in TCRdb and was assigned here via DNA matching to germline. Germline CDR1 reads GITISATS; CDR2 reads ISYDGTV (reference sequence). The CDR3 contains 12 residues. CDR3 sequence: CASWEAHYKKLF. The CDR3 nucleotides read TGTGCCTCGTGGGAGGCCCATTATAAGAAACTCTTT.

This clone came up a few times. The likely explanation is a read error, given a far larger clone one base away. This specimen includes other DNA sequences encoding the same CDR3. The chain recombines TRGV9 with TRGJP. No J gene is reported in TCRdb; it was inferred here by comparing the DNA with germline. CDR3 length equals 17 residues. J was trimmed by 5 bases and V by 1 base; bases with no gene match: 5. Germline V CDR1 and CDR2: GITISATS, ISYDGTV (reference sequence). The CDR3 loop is CALWEVPKELGKKIKVF. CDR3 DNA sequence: TGTGCCTTGTGGGAGGTTCCAAAAGAGTTGGGCAAAAAAATCAAGGTATTT.

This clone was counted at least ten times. As DNA, the CDR3 is TGTGCCACCTGGGACAGTCCATATTATTATAAGAAACTCTTT. This translates into CATWDSPYYYKKLF. The chain joins TRGV5 to TRGJ1 or TRGJ2. The germline gives CDR1 VINAFY, CDR2 YDVSNSKD. Germline trimming cut 1 base from V and 2 bases from J; bases unmatched to any gene: 5. The CDR3 has 14 residues.

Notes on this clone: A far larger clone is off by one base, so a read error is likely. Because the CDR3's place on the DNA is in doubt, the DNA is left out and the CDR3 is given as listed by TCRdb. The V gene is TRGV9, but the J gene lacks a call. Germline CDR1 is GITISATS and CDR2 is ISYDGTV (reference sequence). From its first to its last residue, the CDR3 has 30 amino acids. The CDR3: CALWEAEIRNSLAVEQHWLSQVSIGRIQHF.

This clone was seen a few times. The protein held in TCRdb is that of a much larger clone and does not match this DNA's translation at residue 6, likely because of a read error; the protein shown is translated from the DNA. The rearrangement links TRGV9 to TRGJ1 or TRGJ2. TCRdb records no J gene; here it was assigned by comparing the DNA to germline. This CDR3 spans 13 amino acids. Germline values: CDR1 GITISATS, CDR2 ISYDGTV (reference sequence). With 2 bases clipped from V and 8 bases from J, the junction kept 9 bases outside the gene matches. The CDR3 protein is CALWEEPDNKKLF. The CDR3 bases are TGTGCCTTGTGGGAGGAGCCAGATAATAAGAAACTCTTT.